These 23 T cell receptor beta chains were sequenced from one sample in a study of blood T cell repertoires in COVID-19. TCRdb keeps only in-frame clones here, not all; method: immunoSEQ multiplex PCR. This sample carries about 71,000 clones, roughly 90% of them seen once, and the ten largest clones take roughly 2%. The specimen was peripheral blood. The receptors originated from a man under 40 with acute or convalescent COVID-19.

The V gene is TRBV5-8, the J gene TRBJ1-1, with 10 bases matching TRBD1. The CDR3 spans 15 residues. The V and J ends lost 7 bases and 5 bases, in that order; junction bases with no gene match: 11. Germline V gene data show CDR1 as SGHTS and CDR2 as YDEGEE. The CDR3 region has the DNA TGTGCCAGCTGGGAAGCCGGGACAGGGGAGACTGAAGCTTTCTTT. This gives the protein CASWEAGTGETEAFF.

V and J are TRBV7-3 and TRBJ1-1; no clear D gene. The germline V and J ends were trimmed by 0 bases and 3 bases, with 5 bases remaining between them. The CDR3 covers 13 residues. Germline V gene data show CDR1 as SGHTA and CDR2 as FQGTGA. The CDR3 spells CASSLTLYTEAFF. The CDR3 nucleotides read TGTGCCAGCAGCTTAACCCTCTACACTGAAGCTTTCTTT.

The V and J genes are TRBV19 and TRBJ2-1; D uncertain. Trimming took off 1 base at V and 12 bases at J, with 10 bases between the two ends. Germline V gene sequence: CDR1 LNHDA, CDR2 SQIVND (reference sequence). The CDR3 is 12 amino acids. CDR3 bases: TGTGCCAGTAGTATAGGAGGAGTTGCGCAGTTCTTC. Protein: CASSIGGVAQFF.

The J gene is TRBJ1-1, the V gene TRBV28; 9 bases line up with TRBD1. The CDR3 spans 13 residues. J was trimmed by 8 bases and V by 8 bases; bases with no gene match: 9. CDR1 and CDR2 from the germline V gene are MDHEN and SYDVKM. The chain's CDR3 is CASRTPDRGEAFF. The CDR3 DNA follows: TGTGCCAGCCGCACTCCGGACAGGGGAGAAGCTTTCTTT.

The chain combines TRBV29-1 with TRBJ1-1; the D gene is possibly TRBD1 (5 bases). Germline V gives CDR1 SQVTM, CDR2 ANQGSEA. V was pared by 6 bases and J by 5 bases, with 16 bases between. This CDR3 spans 13 amino acids. The CDR3 nucleotides are TGCAGCGTATTAGGACACGGGGGGACTGAAGCTTTCTTT. It translates to CSVLGHGGTEAFF.

This clone was counted between two and nine times. The sample holds other DNA sequences that translate to the same CDR3. The CDR3 coding sequence is TGTGCCAGCAGTTCAACAGGCTATGGCTACACCTTC. This sequence encodes CASSSTGYGYTF. This sequence joins TRBV6-6 and TRBJ1-2, with TRBD1 as a possible D gene (5 bases). Germline V lookup: CDR1 MNHNY, CDR2 SVGAGI (reference sequence). This CDR3 has 12 residues. The V end lost 4 bases, the J end lost 4 bases, and 7 bases lay between the germline ends.

The V and J genes are TRBV19 and TRBJ2-7; 8 nucleotides line up with TRBD2. The trim removed 6 bases at V and 6 bases at J, leaving 10 bases unmatched. This CDR3 is built from 14 residues. Germline-derived CDR1 and CDR2 are LNHDA and SQIVND (reference sequence). The CDR3 bases are TGTGCCAGTAGCCCGGGACTAGACGAATGCGAGCAGTACTTC. The encoded protein is CASSPGLDECEQYF.

The chain combines TRBV10-3 with TRBJ2-1; D perhaps matches TRBD2 (5 bases). The CDR3 runs 14 residues. V shed 8 bases and J shed 1 base, with 12 bases lying between them. Germline V CDR1 and CDR2: ENHRY, SYGVKD. This CDR3 reads CAIDDGLSYNEQFF. DNA for the CDR3: TGTGCCATCGATGATGGACTTTCCTACAATGAGCAGTTCTTC.

This chain uses TRBV18 with TRBJ1-2; 7 bases fit TRBD1. The trim removed 2 bases at V and 5 bases at J, leaving 11 bases unmatched. CDR1 and CDR2 from the germline V gene are KGHSH and LQKENI. There are 16 residues in the CDR3. CDR3 sequence (DNA): TGTGCCAGCTCACCATCCTTCGGGGACAGAACGTATGGCTACACCTTC. This sequence encodes CASSPSFGDRTYGYTF.

This chain uses TRBV19 with TRBJ1-1; D unclear. Between the trimmed V and J ends, which lost 7 bases and 0 bases, there was a span of 12 bases. Germline V gene lookup returns CDR1 LNHDA and CDR2 SQIVND (reference sequence). This CDR3 is 14 amino acids long. The CDR3 coding sequence is TGTGCCAGTACCGCAATAACAGTGAACACTGAAGCTTTCTTT. Its protein product is CASTAITVNTEAFF. Drawing the rest from reference TRBV19 and TRBJ1-1, the complete variable domain is DGGITQSPKYLFRKEGQNVTLSCEQNLNHDAMYWYRQDPGQGLRLIYYSQIVNDFQKGDIAEGYSVSREKKESFPLTVTSAQKNPTAFYLCASTAITVNTEAFFGQGTRLTVV.

The chain joins TRBV7-8 to TRBJ2-7; 9 bases are a match to TRBD2. Trimming at V came to 4 bases and at J to 3 bases, leaving 13 bases not matched to a gene. This CDR3 is built from 17 residues. The germline V gene encodes CDR1 SGHVS and CDR2 FQNEAQ. CDR3 sequence: CASSSWDFSGRDYEQYF. The CDR3 region has the DNA TGTGCCAGCAGCTCATGGGATTTTAGCGGGAGAGACTACGAGCAGTACTTC.

This clone appeared a single time. No DNA is shown, since the ends of the CDR3 on it are uncertain; the CDR3 is the one TCRdb lists. The rearrangement joins TRBV7-8 to TRBJ2-7; the D call TRBD2 from the table was never checked on the DNA. The CDR3 is 14 residues long, counting both termini. From germline, CDR1 is SGHVS and CDR2 FQNEAQ. CDR3 residues: CASSLFLYSYEQYV.

This clone was observed a few times. The chain carries TRBV4-2 and TRBJ1-1; unclear D gene. Trimming cost V 0 bases and J 1 base, with 9 bases left between them. This CDR3 is 15 amino acids long. Germline V gene data show CDR1 as LGHNA and CDR2 as YNFKEQ. The CDR3 sequence: CASSQDSNKNTEAFF. CDR3 in DNA: TGTGCCAGCAGCCAAGATAGCAACAAGAACACTGAAGCTTTCTTT.

The V gene is TRBV5-1, the J gene TRBJ2-3, with D maybe TRBD2 (5 bases). The CDR3 sequence is 14 residues long. The germline V gene has CDR1 SGHRS and CDR2 YFSETQ. Trimming pared 2 bases from V and 2 bases from J, leaving 9 bases between. CDR3 DNA: TGCGCCAGCAGCTTAACAGCGGCCACAGATACGCAGTATTTT. Residues: CASSLTAATDTQYF.

This clone was detected once. The V call is TRBV30, the J call TRBJ2-6; D uncertain. This CDR3 contains 14 residues. Germline CDR1 is GTSNPN and CDR2 is SVGIG (reference sequence). V was trimmed by 3 bases and J by 0 bases, leaving 6 bases between them. DNA of the CDR3: TGTGCCTGGAGCGCGCACTCTGGGGCCAACGTCCTGACTTTC. Its protein is CAWSAHSGANVLTF.

The V and J genes are TRBV11-3 and TRBJ1-5, with D possibly TRBD1 on 6 matching bases. CDR3 length equals 18 residues. Looked up from germline, CDR1 is SGHNT and CDR2 is YENEEA. Trimming removed 5 bases at V and 0 bases at J, with 20 bases between. CDR3: CASSPTPGAGYSNQPQHF. The CDR3 coding sequence is TGTGCCAGCAGCCCTACCCCAGGGGCCGGGTATAGCAATCAGCCCCAGCATTTT.

The chain has TRBV2 and TRBJ2-5, with TRBD1 as a possible D gene (6 bases). V lost 5 bases to trimming and J lost 2 bases, with 12 bases between them. There are 14 residues in the CDR3. Germline V gives CDR1 SNHLY, CDR2 FYNNEI. The DNA of the CDR3 is TGTGCCAGCAGTAACAACGGACAGCAAGAGACCCAGTACTTC. Translation: CASSNNGQQETQYF.

The rearrangement links TRBV19 to TRBJ2-5; 7 bases line up with TRBD1. CDR3 size: 18 residues. Germline V gene data show CDR1 as LNHDA and CDR2 as SQIVND (reference sequence). Trimming cost V 5 bases and J 6 bases; bases outside gene matches: 21. The CDR3 region is CASSDDRASKPERKTQYF. The CDR3, as DNA: TGTGCCAGTAGTGACGACAGGGCCTCGAAGCCGGAGAGGAAGACCCAGTACTTC.

The CDR3: CASSPRWLAGYNEQFF. For the CDR3, the DNA is TGTGCCAGCAGCCCGAGGTGGCTAGCGGGGTACAATGAGCAGTTCTTC. The chain employs TRBV7-2 and TRBJ2-1; 9 positions agree with TRBD2. V dropped 5 bases and J dropped 4; count of bases not matched to a gene: 9. The CDR3 covers 16 residues. Germline CDR1 SGHTA, CDR2 FQGNSA.

The chain recombines TRBV28 with TRBJ1-1; 9 bases align to TRBD1. Per germline, CDR1 MDHEN and CDR2 SYDVKM. This CDR3 comprises 15 residues. V lost 2 bases, J lost 10 bases, and 11 bases stayed unmatched. In nucleotides, the CDR3 is TGTGCCAGCAGTTTAGTACAGGGGGCCCCTCCTGGAGCTTTCTTT. This encodes CASSLVQGAPPGAFF.

The rearrangement uses TRBV7-2 and TRBJ2-2, with 10 bases identical to TRBD1. Germline V gene lookup returns CDR1 SGHTA and CDR2 FQGNSA. V lost 4 bases, J lost 3 bases, and 5 bases stayed unmatched. This CDR3 has 16 residues. CDR3 loop: CASSSTDRGYTGELFF. In DNA, the CDR3 is TGTGCCAGCAGCTCCACGGACAGGGGGTACACCGGGGAGCTGTTTTTT. The full variable domain, rest sourced from reference TRBV7-2 and TRBJ2-2, is GAGVSQSPSNKVTEKGKDVELRCDPISGHTALYWYRQSLGQGLEFLIYFQGNSAPDKSGLPSDRFSAERTGGSVSTLTIQRTQQEDSAVYLCASSSTDRGYTGELFFGEGSRLTVL.

The CDR3 sequence is CASSLGQGAVGYTF. In DNA, the CDR3 is TGTGCCAGCAGCTTAGGACAGGGGGCGGTTGGCTACACCTTC. The chain carries TRBV7-8 and TRBJ1-2, with TRBD1 matching 10 bases. The germline gives CDR1 SGHVS, CDR2 FQNEAQ. With V trimmed by 1 base and J by 7 bases, 3 bases remained unmatched. The CDR3 loop spans 14 amino acids. Full variable domain (missing parts from reference TRBV7-8 and TRBJ1-2): GAGVSQSPRYKVAKRGQDVALRCDPISGHVSLFWYQQALGQGPEFLTYFQNEAQLDKSGLPSDRFFAERPEGSVSTLKIQRTQQEDSAVYLCASSLGQGAVGYTFGSGTRLTVV.

This chain links TRBV14 with TRBJ1-2; D is unclear. The CDR3 runs 14 residues. Germline V CDR1 and CDR2: SGHDN, FVKESK. V gave up 1 base and J gave up 2 bases, with 8 bases separating them. The CDR3 loop is CASSQVGGNYGYTF. The CDR3 region has the DNA TGTGCCAGCAGCCAAGTTGGAGGGAACTATGGCTACACCTTC.